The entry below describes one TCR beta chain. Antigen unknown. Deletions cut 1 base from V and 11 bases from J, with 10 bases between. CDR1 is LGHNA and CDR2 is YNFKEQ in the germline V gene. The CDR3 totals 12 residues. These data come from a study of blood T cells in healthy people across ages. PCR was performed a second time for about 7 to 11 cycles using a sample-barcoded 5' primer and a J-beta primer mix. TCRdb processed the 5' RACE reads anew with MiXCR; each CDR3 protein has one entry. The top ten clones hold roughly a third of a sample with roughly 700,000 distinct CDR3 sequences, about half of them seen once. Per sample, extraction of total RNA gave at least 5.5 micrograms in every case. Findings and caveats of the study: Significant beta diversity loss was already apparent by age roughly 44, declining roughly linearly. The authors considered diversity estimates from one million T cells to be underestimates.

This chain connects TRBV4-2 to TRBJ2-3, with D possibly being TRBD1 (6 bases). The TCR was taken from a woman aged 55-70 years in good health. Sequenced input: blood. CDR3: CASSQVLGGQYF. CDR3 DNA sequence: TGTGCCAGCAGCCAAGTACTAGGGGGGCAGTATTTT.